These 25 T cell receptor beta chains were sequenced from one sample in a study of regulatory T cells in long-lasting Graves disease (dated by TCRdb to the early 2020s). The library was obtained by multiplex PCR. The run used an Illumina HiSeq 4000. CDR3 regions were amplified by Arm-PCR with iRepertoire HTBI primers to construct TCR beta libraries. Using fastp trimming at Q25 and MiXCR clonotype assembly, TCRdb reanalyzed the public sequencing data and kept in-frame beta chains. Every CDR3 protein is listed once, alongside the most common genes and DNA of its rows. This sample is represented by 350,000 to 500,000 distinct CDR3 sequences; less than 20% of them were singletons. The ten largest clones represent about 11% of the sample. Taken with the paper, the label for time point translates to: newly diagnosed GD, antithyroid drugs for less than 3 months. For both TCR sequencing and RNA sequencing, RNA was extracted from PBMCs using TRIzol.

The same data also went into a second study, on T cells in Graves' hyperthyroidism and ophthalmopathy.

Sequencing used peripheral blood mononuclear cells (PBMCs), obtained at new diagnosis, from a patient treated with antithyroid drugs. The receptors were gathered from a young woman with Graves disease. Donor details come from another sample of the same person, matched by shared clones.

With respect to this clonotype: With a much larger clone just one base away, this may be a read error. The V and J genes are TRBV5-5 and TRBJ1-2; D is perhaps TRBD1 (5 bases). V lost 0 bases and J lost 4, with 13 bases in between. Per germline, CDR1 SGHKS and CDR2 YYEKEE (reference sequence). This CDR3 contains 15 residues. The CDR3 loop reads CASSLDLGESYGYTF. The CDR3 DNA reads TGTGCCAGCAGCTTGGATCTAGGGGAATCCTATGGCTACACCTTC.

This clonotype showed up many times. J is TRBJ2-3 and V is TRBV10-3; D might be TRBD1 (6 bases). The CDR3 has 16 amino acids. In germline, CDR1 is ENHRY, CDR2 SYGVKD. V lost 7 bases and J lost 0, with 17 bases in between. The CDR3, as DNA: TGTGCCATCAACAGGGAGAGGAACCCTAGCACAGATACGCAGTATTTT. It translates to CAINRERNPSTDTQYF.

In its sample, this clonotype was seen many times. This chain uses TRBV7-2 with TRBJ2-4; 7 bases line up with TRBD1. Germline CDR1 and CDR2: SGHTA and FQGNSA. With 5 bases clipped from V and 6 bases from J, the junction kept 19 bases outside the gene matches. The length of the CDR3 is 18 residues. The CDR3 DNA follows: TGTGCCAGCAGCCCGGTCGGACAGGCCAGGGGGTCCGGAAACATTCAGTACTTC. Protein product: CASSPVGQARGSGNIQYF.

This clonotype was counted at least ten times. The chain links TRBV5-6 to TRBJ1-4; TRBD1 matches 10 bases. The germline V gene has CDR1 SGHDT and CDR2 YYEEEE. CDR3 size: 14 residues. V lost 4 bases to trimming and J lost 7 bases; unmatched junction nucleotides: 4. The CDR3 loop reads CASSRDRGIEKLFF. The CDR3 DNA is TGTGCCAGCAGCCGGGACAGGGGTATTGAAAAACTGTTTTTT.

This chain uses TRBV19 with TRBJ2-2; 10 bases agree with TRBD2. CDR3 length equals 17 residues. V lost 6 bases to trimming and J lost 4 bases; unmatched junction nucleotides: 11. Germline V gene data show CDR1 as LNHDA and CDR2 as SQIVND (reference sequence). The DNA of the CDR3 is TGTGCCAGTAGCCGTCACCTAGCGGGAGCGACCACCGGGGAGCTGTTTTTT. It is translated as CASSRHLAGATTGELFF.

This clonotype was picked up many times. The chain combines TRBV5-5 with TRBJ2-1, with 11 bases matching TRBD2. The CDR3 sequence is 15 residues long. J was trimmed by 3 bases and V by 4 bases; bases with no gene match: 3. CDR1 is SGHKS and CDR2 is YYEKEE in the germline V gene (reference sequence). This CDR3 is CASSVLAGDYNEQFF. CDR3 DNA sequence: TGTGCCAGCAGCGTACTAGCGGGAGACTACAATGAGCAGTTCTTC.

This clonotype was recorded a few times. The rearrangement joins TRBV20-1 to TRBJ2-1; 12 bases are shared with TRBD2. The J call is in doubt because the DNA end fits TRBJ2-5 better. The CDR3 sequence is 15 residues long. The V gene's germline CDR1 is DFQATT and CDR2 SNEGSKA (reference sequence). The CDR3, as DNA: TGCAGTGCTCGGCTAGCGGGAGGGCAGGTAGGGACCCAGTACTTC. It is translated as CSARLAGGQVGTQYF.

There are many counts of this clonotype. This chain connects TRBV20-1 to TRBJ2-3; TRBD2 agrees at 10 bases. Germline lookup yields CDR1 DFQATT and CDR2 SNEGSKA (reference sequence). The CDR3 loop spans 15 amino acids. V shed 0 bases and J 4 bases; nucleotides not matched to a gene: 4. The CDR3 region is CSAREIAGGPDTQYF. The CDR3 nucleotides are TGCAGTGCTAGAGAGATAGCGGGAGGCCCAGATACGCAGTATTTT.

The rearrangement joins TRBV5-1 to TRBJ2-1; D not certain. The germline V gene encodes CDR1 SGHRS and CDR2 YFSETQ. The CDR3 length is 15 residues. Trimming stripped 0 bases from V and 3 bases from J, with 10 bases between. The CDR3: CASSLGWPSYNEQFF. In nucleotides, the CDR3 is TGCGCCAGCAGCTTGGGTTGGCCAAGCTACAATGAGCAGTTCTTC. Full variable domain (missing parts from reference TRBV5-1 and TRBJ2-1): KAGVTQTPRYLIKTRGQQVTLSCSPISGHRSVSWYQQTPGQGLQFLFEYFSETQRNKGNFPGRFSGRQFSNSRSEMNVSTLELGDSALYLCASSLGWPSYNEQFFGPGTRLTVL.

This clonotype occurred many times. CDR3 region: CASSLERGTDTQYF. The CDR3 nucleotides read TGTGCCAGCAGTTTAGAGAGGGGGACAGATACGCAGTATTTT. The rearrangement links TRBV27 to TRBJ2-3; D may be TRBD1 (6 bases). V lost 2 bases and J lost 3, with 9 bases in between. The germline V gene has CDR1 MNHEY and CDR2 SMNVEV (reference sequence). This CDR3 has 14 amino acids.

The table lists this clonotype with a few counts. The rearrangement links TRBV20-1 to TRBJ1-1; 8 nucleotides match TRBD1. The ends lost 3 bases at V and 5 bases at J; junction bases unmatched: 14. Germline V gene sequence: CDR1 DFQATT, CDR2 SNEGSKA (reference sequence). The CDR3 extends over 16 amino acids. The CDR3 reads CSASRTRPGGKTEAFF. CDR3 in DNA: TGCAGTGCTAGTCGTACCCGACCAGGGGGCAAGACTGAAGCTTTCTTT.

This rearrangement joins TRBV5-4 to TRBJ2-1, with TRBD2 matching over 9 bases. The CDR3 totals 15 residues. J lost 8 bases, V lost 0 bases, and 6 bases had no gene match. In germline, CDR1 is SGHNT, CDR2 YYREEE (reference sequence). The CDR3 coding sequence is TGTGCCAGCAGCTTGGCCCTAGCGGGAACGGATGAGCAGTTCTTC. The encoded protein is CASSLALAGTDEQFF.

This clonotype was seen at least ten times. The V call is TRBV20-1, the J call TRBJ2-7; D is unresolved. This CDR3 contains 12 residues. The V end was cut by 6 bases, the J end by 6 bases, with 15 bases between. Germline loops: CDR1 DFQATT, CDR2 SNEGSKA (reference sequence). CDR3 protein: CSAEDTTGEQYF. CDR3 bases: TGCAGTGCCGAAGACACGACCGGCGAGCAGTACTTC.

The genes are TRBV10-3 and TRBJ2-7; D might be TRBD1 (5 bases). V lost 10 bases, J lost 5 bases, and 18 bases lay in between. Germline V gene data show CDR1 as ENHRY and CDR2 as SYGVKD. The CDR3 contains 13 residues. CDR3 in DNA: TGTGCCACCCGACAGTCCCTTGGGGACGAGCAGTACTTC. This translates into CATRQSLGDEQYF.

This clonotype was seen more than once but under ten times. The chain uses TRBV6-2 or TRBV6-3 and TRBJ2-4; D gene unclear. CDR1 and CDR2 from the germline V gene are MNHEY and SVGEGT. The CDR3 runs 15 residues. V shed 2 bases and J shed 0 bases, with 8 bases lying between them. The CDR3 protein is CASSYTDLAKNIQYF. CDR3 sequence (DNA): TGTGCCAGCAGTTACACTGATCTAGCCAAAAACATTCAGTACTTC.

The J gene is TRBJ2-7, the V gene TRBV6-2 or TRBV6-3; D is tentatively TRBD1 or TRBD2 (5 bases each). The CDR3 runs 13 residues. Trimming removed 10 bases at V and 2 bases at J, with 15 bases between. Looked up from germline, CDR1 is MNHEY and CDR2 is SVGEGT. CDR3 in DNA: TGTGCCACCGGGACCCCCGGGACCTACGAGCAGTACTTC. As protein: CATGTPGTYEQYF.

This clonotype was recorded many times. CDR3 bases: TGCAGTGCTACTTTAGGACTATACACAGATACGCAGTATTTT. It codes for CSATLGLYTDTQYF. This chain connects TRBV20-1 to TRBJ2-3; D possibly corresponds to TRBD2 (6 bases). Germline V gives CDR1 DFQATT, CDR2 SNEGSKA (reference sequence). V gave up 4 bases and J gave up 2 bases, with 13 bases separating them. The CDR3 loop spans 14 amino acids.

This clonotype was seen many times. This chain uses TRBV6-5 with TRBJ2-2, with D maybe TRBD2 (6 bases). Trimming removed 0 bases at V and 6 bases at J, with 8 bases between. From germline, CDR1 is MNHEY and CDR2 SVGAGI. This CDR3 has 14 residues. The CDR3 sequence: CASSYSGGSGELFF. In nucleotides, the CDR3 is TGTGCCAGCAGTTACTCGGGGGGATCCGGGGAGCTGTTTTTT.

This clonotype has just a few counts. The chain recombines TRBV29-1 with TRBJ2-1; D uncertain. Germline CDR1 reads SQVTM; CDR2 reads ANQGSEA. With 4 bases removed from V and 7 bases from J, the gap between germline ends came to 14 bases. The CDR3 is made up of 13 amino acids. The CDR3 spells CSVVRRAYNEQFF. For the CDR3, the DNA is TGCAGCGTTGTAAGGAGAGCTTATAATGAGCAGTTCTTC.

Notes on this clonotype: A far more abundant clone sits one base away, making this likely a read error. Since no conserved phenylalanine or tryptophan closes the CDR3, a read error is the likely cause. CDR3 in amino acids: CASSEATYEQYL. CDR3 in DNA: TGTGCCAGCAGTGAAGCCACCTACGAGCAGTACCTC. This chain uses TRBV14 with TRBJ2-7; D is uncertain. V was pared by 6 bases and J by 2 bases, with 8 bases between. Germline V gives CDR1 SGHDN, CDR2 FVKESK. The CDR3 consists of 12 residues.

This clonotype showed up many times. This chain uses TRBV3-1 with TRBJ2-3, with 10 nucleotides matching TRBD2. With V trimmed by 4 bases and J by 6 bases, 4 bases remained unmatched. In germline, CDR1 is LGHDT, CDR2 YNNKEL (reference sequence). The CDR3 length is 14 residues. This CDR3 reads CASSPSGSGDTQYF. The CDR3, as DNA: TGTGCCAGCAGCCCTAGCGGGAGCGGGGATACGCAGTATTTT.

The table lists this clonotype with many counts. The genes are TRBV7-8 and TRBJ2-3; D ambiguous. Trimming left V 2 bases short and J 6 bases short, with 6 bases between. This CDR3 is 12 amino acids long. Germline V CDR1 and CDR2: SGHVS, FQNEAQ. CDR3 DNA: TGTGCCAGCAGCTTATTGGACGATACGCAGTATTTT. Translated: CASSLLDDTQYF.

A single count supports this clonotype. V usage is TRBV2 and J usage is TRBJ2-3; 13 bases agree with TRBD2. With V trimmed by 5 bases and J by 3 bases, 8 bases remained unmatched. Per germline, CDR1 SNHLY and CDR2 FYNNEI. CDR3 length: 17 amino acids. The CDR3 protein is CASSRSRTSGSTDTQYF. As DNA, the CDR3 is TGTGCCAGCAGTCGTTCCAGGACTAGCGGGAGTACAGATACGCAGTATTTT.

This clonotype was detected ten times or more. This chain links TRBV20-1 with TRBJ2-7; TRBD1 is a possible D gene (5 bases). Trimming took 6 bases from V and 4 from J, leaving 16 bases between them. The CDR3 runs to 13 residues. The germline gives CDR1 DFQATT, CDR2 SNEGSKA (reference sequence). CDR3 bases: TGCAGTGCAGACAAATTCGACAGTTACGAGCAGTACTTC. This sequence encodes CSADKFDSYEQYF.

This clonotype was seen a handful of times. The chain employs TRBV27 and TRBJ2-1; D is unresolved. The CDR3 sequence is 11 residues long. Trimming removed 4 bases from V and 9 bases from J, with 7 bases in between. The germline V gene has CDR1 MNHEY and CDR2 SMNVEV (reference sequence). The CDR3 bases are TGTGCCAGCAGTTCAAGCGCTGAGCAGTTCTTC. This sequence encodes CASSSSAEQFF.